The clone carrying this TCR beta chain has a single count. Antigen unknown. These data belong to a study of cytotoxic CD8 clonotypes in ibrutinib-treated CLL. Trimming took 2 bases from V and 4 from J; bases not matched to a gene: 13. This CDR3 comprises 17 residues. Germline V gives CDR1 SGHRS, CDR2 YFSETQ. Whole-study findings and limits: Sustained-remission and progressing patients' sampling times differed. Clonality grew at ibrutinib response; at progression, it decreased back toward baseline.

Target depth was 1 in 200,000 to 1 in 1 million T cells, about 10x per clonotype. Data came from immunoSEQ multiplex PCR; TCRdb stores just in-frame clones and leaves some out. The profile shows around 76,000 clones, less than 90% of them singletons. The material was PBMCs, obtained after 24 months of ibrutinib treatment. This chain links TRBV5-1 with TRBJ2-3; 7 positions match TRBD2. The source of this sequence is a human donor with chronic lymphocytic leukemia. The CDR3 bases are TGCGCCAGCAGCTTAATCCCTAGCGGCAGTACGTCAGATACGCAGTATTTT. It translates to CASSLIPSGSTSDTQYF.